These 19 T cell receptor beta chains share one sample of origin, sequenced in a study of human T cells and chemical hapten exposure. Time point meaning: pre-sensitization, week 0. This sample's treatment: therapeutic diphenylcyclopropenone sensitization with weekly scalp DPC. From the RACE reads, TCRdb called clonotypes with MiXCR, one entry per CDR3 protein. The sample has roughly 380,000 distinct CDR3 sequences, 5% to 6.5% seen once. This sample comprised whole blood, obtained in connection with sensitization to the hapten diphenylcyclopropenone (DPC). These receptors all come from a woman aged 45-60 years with alopecia areata. Some clones in this sample may be carry-over from other donors' samples.

This clonotype was observed a handful of times. This chain connects TRBV12-3 or TRBV12-4 to TRBJ1-1, with D hard to call. The germline V and J ends were trimmed by 2 bases and 1 base, with 11 bases remaining between them. This CDR3 is built from 15 residues. The CDR3 DNA is TGTGCCAGCAGTTTAAATTGGCGGGAGAACACTGAAGCTTTCTTT. This sequence encodes CASSLNWRENTEAFF.

This chain uses TRBV5-1 with TRBJ1-2; a weak D match, TRBD1 (6 bases). The V end was cut by 0 bases, the J end by 4 bases, with 16 bases between. The CDR3 is made up of 16 amino acids. Per germline, CDR1 SGHRS and CDR2 YFSETQ. DNA of the CDR3: TGCGCCAGCAGCTTGGTCGGACAGCCTGGATCCTATGGCTACACCTTC. Residues: CASSLVGQPGSYGYTF.

The table lists this clonotype with a few counts. The chain combines TRBV30 with TRBJ2-7, with TRBD1 as a possible D gene (6 bases). CDR3 length: 14 amino acids. V was pared by 1 base and J by 7 bases, with 17 bases between. CDR1 is GTSNPN, CDR2 SVGIG, per germline (reference sequence). CDR3 in amino acids: CAWSGGQGWREQYF. In nucleotides, the CDR3 is TGTGCCTGGAGTGGCGGGCAGGGGTGGAGAGAGCAGTACTTC.

The rearrangement joins TRBV28 to TRBJ2-7; D unclear. V shed 6 bases and J shed 6 bases, with 12 bases lying between them. The length of the CDR3 is 12 residues. Germline CDR1 MDHEN, CDR2 SYDVKM. The CDR3 DNA follows: TGTGCCAGCAGGCAGACCTCTTCCGAGCAGTACTTC. As protein: CASRQTSSEQYF.

This clonotype showed up many times. The CDR3 DNA sequence: TGTGCCAGCACCGACCCCTACAGGGACGGCTATGGCTACACCTTC. Translation gives CASTDPYRDGYGYTF. The chain recombines TRBV28 with TRBJ1-2; a possible D gene is TRBD1 (6 bases). The CDR3 spans 15 residues. Trimming cost V 7 bases and J 4 bases, with 19 bases left between them. Germline V gene sequence: CDR1 MDHEN, CDR2 SYDVKM.

This clonotype was counted many times. CDR3 protein: CAWSDLQGQPQHF. The CDR3 region has the DNA TGTGCCTGGAGTGACCTACAGGGTCAGCCCCAGCATTTT. The chain joins TRBV30 to TRBJ1-5; perhaps TRBD1 as D (6 bases). There are 13 residues in the CDR3. Deletions cut 1 base from V and 6 bases from J, with 10 bases between. CDR1 GTSNPN and CDR2 SVGIG come from the germline V gene (reference sequence).

This clonotype was picked up a small number of times. The chain combines TRBV11-2 with TRBJ1-3; no clear D gene. The V end was cut by 2 bases, the J end by 0 bases, with 14 bases between. The CDR3 covers 17 residues. Germline CDR1 SGHAT, CDR2 FQNNGV. The CDR3 DNA sequence: TGTGCCAGCAGCTTAAGTCTCTTGAGGGACTCTGGAAACACCATATATTTT. Amino acid sequence: CASSLSLLRDSGNTIYF.

The V gene is TRBV12-3 or TRBV12-4, the J gene TRBJ1-6, with D possibly being TRBD1 (5 bases). CDR3 length: 17 amino acids. The germline V and J ends were trimmed by 5 bases and 3 bases, with 17 bases remaining between them. The DNA of the CDR3 is TGTGCCAGCAGTCCCAGCAGGGTGAACGGCTATAATTCACCCCTCCACTTT. It specifies CASSPSRVNGYNSPLHF.

This clonotype was observed many times. The rearrangement uses TRBV5-4 and TRBJ2-5, with unresolved D. Germline loops: CDR1 SGHNT, CDR2 YYREEE (reference sequence). V dropped 0 bases and J dropped 2 bases, with 5 bases sitting between them. The CDR3 is 13 amino acids. The DNA of the CDR3 is TGTGCCAGCAGCTTGGCCCTGCAAGAGACCCAGTACTTC. Protein product: CASSLALQETQYF.

This clonotype has at least ten counts. The gene calls are TRBV7-2 and TRBJ2-1, with D uncertain. The CDR3 contains 17 residues. The V and J ends lost 1 base and 0 bases respectively, with 13 bases between them. In germline, CDR1 is SGHTA, CDR2 FQGNSA. CDR3 bases: TGTGCCAGCAGCTTAGGGACCATCTTGAGCTCCTACAATGAGCAGTTCTTC. It yields the protein CASSLGTILSSYNEQFF.

A few counts support this clonotype. CDR3 region: CASSLGQRTGAQHF. DNA for the CDR3: TGTGCCAGCAGCTTAGGGCAGAGGACAGGGGCCCAGCATTTT. This chain uses TRBV5-8 with TRBJ1-5; 9 nucleotides align to TRBD1. V gave up 2 bases and J gave up 11 bases; unmatched junction bases: 8. Germline CDR1 and CDR2: SGHTS and YDEGEE. The CDR3 has 14 residues.

Ten or more counts support this clonotype. The rearrangement joins TRBV12-3 or TRBV12-4 to TRBJ2-5; TRBD2 agrees at 7 bases. The CDR3 covers 15 residues. The ends lost 5 bases at V and 5 bases at J; junction bases unmatched: 11. Written as DNA, the CDR3 is TGTGCCAGCAGTCTTCTTGGGCTCGGGAGGGAGACCCAGTACTTC. Translated: CASSLLGLGRETQYF.

The table lists this clonotype with many counts. The chain uses TRBV5-1 and TRBJ1-4; TRBD1 matches at 7 bases. The germline V gene has CDR1 SGHRS and CDR2 YFSETQ. Germline trimming cut 0 bases from V and 12 bases from J; bases unmatched to any gene: 11. There are 15 residues in the CDR3. CDR3 sequence (DNA): TGCGCCAGCAGCTTGGTCGGCCAGGGGGGAGTGGAACTGTTTTTT. Amino acids: CASSLVGQGGVELFF.

This rearrangement joins TRBV5-4 to TRBJ2-3, with D perhaps being TRBD1 or TRBD2 (5 bases each). CDR3 size: 12 residues. With 4 bases removed from V and 6 bases from J, the gap between germline ends came to 9 bases. The V gene's germline CDR1 is SGHNT and CDR2 YYREEE (reference sequence). In DNA, the CDR3 is TGTGCCAGCAGCCGGGACGCTGATACGCAGTATTTT. This codes for CASSRDADTQYF.

This clonotype was seen at least ten times. The chain employs TRBV28 and TRBJ2-1; D gene ambiguous. CDR1 is MDHEN, CDR2 SYDVKM, per germline. V was clipped by 8 bases and J by 7 bases, with 9 bases between them. The CDR3 runs 11 residues. The CDR3 loop is CASPDGNEQFF. The CDR3 DNA reads TGTGCCAGCCCGGACGGGAATGAGCAGTTCTTC.

The chain's CDR3 is CASTPGTGPLSYEQYF. CDR3 bases: TGCGCCAGCACCCCGGGAACAGGGCCCCTTTCCTACGAGCAGTACTTC. This chain joins TRBV23-1 and TRBJ2-7; D possibly corresponds to TRBD1 (6 bases). TRBV23-1 is marked as an open reading frame, function uncertain. With 7 bases removed from V and 1 base from J, the gap between germline ends came to 20 bases. CDR3 length: 16 amino acids.

This clonotype has ten or more counts. The CDR3: CASRILLAGRKDTQYF. In DNA, the CDR3 is TGTGCCAGCAGGATCCTCCTAGCGGGAAGGAAAGATACGCAGTATTTT. V usage is TRBV6-2 or TRBV6-3 and J usage is TRBJ2-3; 9 nucleotides line up with TRBD2. Germline assignment: CDR1 MNHEY and CDR2 SVGEGT. CDR3 size: 16 residues. Trimming cost V 6 bases and J 5 bases; bases outside gene matches: 12.

This clonotype was picked up many times. The chain uses TRBV27 and TRBJ1-1; D is perhaps TRBD1 (5 bases). Germline V gives CDR1 MNHEY, CDR2 SMNVEV (reference sequence). The V end lost 5 bases, the J end lost 1 base, and 17 bases lay between the germline ends. The CDR3 is 16 residues long. CDR3 nucleotides: TGTGCCAGCAGTGTCCGGGGGGGAAAGGAGAACACTGAAGCTTTCTTT. Residues: CASSVRGGKENTEAFF.

J is TRBJ2-7 and V is TRBV12-3 or TRBV12-4; D possibly corresponds to TRBD2 (5 bases). This CDR3 region has 13 residues. V lost 2 bases and J 5 bases, leaving 10 bases between the germline ends. The CDR3 sequence: CASSLRGKDEQYF. CDR3 nucleotide sequence: TGTGCCAGCAGTTTACGAGGGAAGGACGAGCAGTACTTC.